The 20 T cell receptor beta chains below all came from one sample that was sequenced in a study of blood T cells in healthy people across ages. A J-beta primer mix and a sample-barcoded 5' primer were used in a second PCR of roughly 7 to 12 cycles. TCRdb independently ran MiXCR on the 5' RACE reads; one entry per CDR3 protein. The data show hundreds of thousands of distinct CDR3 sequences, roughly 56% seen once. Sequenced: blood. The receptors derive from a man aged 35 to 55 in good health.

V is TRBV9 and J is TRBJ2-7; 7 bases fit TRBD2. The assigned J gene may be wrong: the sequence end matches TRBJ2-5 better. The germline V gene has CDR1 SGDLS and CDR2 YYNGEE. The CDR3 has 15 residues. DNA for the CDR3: TGTGCCAGCAAAAGCGGGATCGCCGTTTACGAGACCCAGTACTTC. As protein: CASKSGIAVYETQYF.

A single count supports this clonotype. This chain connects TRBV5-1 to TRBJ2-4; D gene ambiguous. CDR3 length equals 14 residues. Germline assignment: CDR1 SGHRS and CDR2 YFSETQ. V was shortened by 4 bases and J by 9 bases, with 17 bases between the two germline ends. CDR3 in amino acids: CASSQDLGPGIQYF. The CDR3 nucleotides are TGCGCCAGCAGCCAGGACCTGGGCCCTGGCATTCAGTACTTC. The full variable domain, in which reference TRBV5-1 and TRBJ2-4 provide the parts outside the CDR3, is KAGVTQTPRYLIKTRGQQVTLSCSPISGHRSVSWYQQTPGQGLQFLFEYFSETQRNKGNFPGRFSGRQFSNSRSEMNVSTLELGDSALYLCASSQDLGPGIQYFGAGTRLSVL.

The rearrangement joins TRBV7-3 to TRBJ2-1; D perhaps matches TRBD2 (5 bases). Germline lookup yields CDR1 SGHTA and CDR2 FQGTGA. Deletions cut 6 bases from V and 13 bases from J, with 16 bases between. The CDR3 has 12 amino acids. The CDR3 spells CASSFRDGPQFF. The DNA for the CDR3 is TGTGCCAGCAGTTTCCGGGATGGACCCCAGTTCTTC.

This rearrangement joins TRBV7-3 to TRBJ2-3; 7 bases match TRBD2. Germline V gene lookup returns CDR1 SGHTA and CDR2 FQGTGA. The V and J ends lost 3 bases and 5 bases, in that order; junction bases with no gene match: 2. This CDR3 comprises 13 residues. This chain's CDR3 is CASSFKRGDTQYF. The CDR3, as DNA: TGTGCCAGCAGCTTCAAGCGGGGAGATACGCAGTATTTT.

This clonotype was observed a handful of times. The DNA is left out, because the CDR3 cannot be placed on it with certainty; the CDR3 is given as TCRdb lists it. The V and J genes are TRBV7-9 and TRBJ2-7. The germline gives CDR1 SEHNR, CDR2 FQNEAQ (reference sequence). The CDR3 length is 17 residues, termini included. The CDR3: CASSGDSVRGNPYEQYF.

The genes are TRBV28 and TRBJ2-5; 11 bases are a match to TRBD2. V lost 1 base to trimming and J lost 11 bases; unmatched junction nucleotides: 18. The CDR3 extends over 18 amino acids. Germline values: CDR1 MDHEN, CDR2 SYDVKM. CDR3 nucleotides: TGTGCCAGCAGTTTATACCCTCACGGGACTAGCGGAAACAATGAGCAGTACTTC. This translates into CASSLYPHGTSGNNEQYF.

CDR3 protein: CASSLARTGVKTGELFF. CDR3 coding DNA: TGTGCCAGCAGCTTAGCCCGGACAGGGGTTAAGACCGGGGAGCTGTTTTTT. The chain uses TRBV7-8 and TRBJ2-2, with 9 bases lining up with TRBD1. Germline-derived CDR1 and CDR2 are SGHVS and FQNEAQ. Trimming at V came to 0 bases and at J to 5 bases, leaving 7 bases not matched to a gene. CDR3 length: 17 amino acids.

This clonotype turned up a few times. The CDR3 loop is CASSQEAVRNNSPLHF. The CDR3 bases are TGTGCCAGCAGCCAAGAAGCCGTACGGAATAATTCACCCCTCCACTTT. V gene TRBV4-2 combines with J gene TRBJ1-6, with D unresolved. Per germline, CDR1 LGHNA and CDR2 YNFKEQ. This CDR3 is 16 amino acids long. Trimming took 0 bases from V and 5 from J, leaving 11 bases between them.

The CDR3 here is CARTPCDYNEQFF. CDR3 bases: TGTGCCAGGACCCCTTGCGACTACAATGAGCAGTTCTTC. The V gene is TRBV6-4, the J gene TRBJ2-1, with no clear D. This CDR3 spans 13 amino acids. Germline V gene data show CDR1 as MRHNA and CDR2 as SNTAGT. With 9 bases removed from V and 3 bases from J, the gap between germline ends came to 12 bases.

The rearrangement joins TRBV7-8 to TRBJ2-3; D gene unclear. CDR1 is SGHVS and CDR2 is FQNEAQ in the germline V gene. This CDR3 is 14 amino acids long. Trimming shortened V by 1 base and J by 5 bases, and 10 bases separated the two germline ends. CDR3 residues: CASSLVQIGDTQYF. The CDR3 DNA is TGTGCCAGCAGCTTAGTACAGATCGGAGATACGCAGTATTTT.

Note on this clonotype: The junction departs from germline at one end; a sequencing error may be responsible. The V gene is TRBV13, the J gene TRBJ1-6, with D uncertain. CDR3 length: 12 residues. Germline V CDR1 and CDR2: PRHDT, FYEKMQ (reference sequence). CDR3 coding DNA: TGTGCCAGCAGCCCCGGCGGTGCACCCCCCCACTTT. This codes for CASSPGGAPPHF. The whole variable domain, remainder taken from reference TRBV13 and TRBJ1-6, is AAGVIQSPRHLIKEKRETATLKCYPIPRHDTVYWYQQGPGQDPQFLISFYEKMQSDKGSIPDRFSAQQFSDYHSELNMSSLELGDSALYFCASSPGGAPPHFGNGTRLTVT.

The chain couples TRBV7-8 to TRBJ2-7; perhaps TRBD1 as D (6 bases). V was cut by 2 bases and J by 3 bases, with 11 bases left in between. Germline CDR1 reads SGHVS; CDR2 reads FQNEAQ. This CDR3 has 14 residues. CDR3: CASSLRDKNYEQYF. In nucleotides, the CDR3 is TGTGCCAGCAGCTTACGGGACAAGAACTACGAGCAGTACTTC.

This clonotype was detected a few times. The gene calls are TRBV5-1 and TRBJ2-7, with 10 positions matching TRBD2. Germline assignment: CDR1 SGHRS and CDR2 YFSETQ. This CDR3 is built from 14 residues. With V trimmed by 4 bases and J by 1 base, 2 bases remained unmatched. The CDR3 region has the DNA TGCGCCAGCAGCACTAGCGGGACTTCCTACGAGCAGTACTTC. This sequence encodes CASSTSGTSYEQYF.

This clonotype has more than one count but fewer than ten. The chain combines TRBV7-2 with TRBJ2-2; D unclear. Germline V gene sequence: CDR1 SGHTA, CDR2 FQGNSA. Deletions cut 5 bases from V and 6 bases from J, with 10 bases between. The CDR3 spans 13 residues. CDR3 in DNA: TGTGCCAGCAGCCCCTCAATCCCCGGGGAGCTGTTTTTT. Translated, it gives CASSPSIPGELFF.

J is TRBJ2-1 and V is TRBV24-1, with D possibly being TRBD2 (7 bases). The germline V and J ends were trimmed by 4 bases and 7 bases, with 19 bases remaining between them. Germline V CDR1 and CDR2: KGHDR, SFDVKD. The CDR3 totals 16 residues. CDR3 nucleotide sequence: TGTGCCACCAGTGAGCGCGGGGGCCAGGTCTTTAATGAGCAGTTCTTC. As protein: CATSERGGQVFNEQFF.

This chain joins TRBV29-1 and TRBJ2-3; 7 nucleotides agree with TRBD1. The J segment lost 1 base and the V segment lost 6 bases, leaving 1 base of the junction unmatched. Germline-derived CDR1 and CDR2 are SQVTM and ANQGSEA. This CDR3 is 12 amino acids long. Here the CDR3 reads CSVDRGTDTQYF. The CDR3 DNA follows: TGCAGCGTCGACAGGGGCACAGATACGCAGTATTTT.

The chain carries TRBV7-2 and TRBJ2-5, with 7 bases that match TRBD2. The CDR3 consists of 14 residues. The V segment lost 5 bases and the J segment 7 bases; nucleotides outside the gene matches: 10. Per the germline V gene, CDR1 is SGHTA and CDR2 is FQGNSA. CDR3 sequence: CASSDRTSRGTQYF. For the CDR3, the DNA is TGTGCCAGCAGCGACCGGACTAGTCGGGGGACCCAGTACTTC.

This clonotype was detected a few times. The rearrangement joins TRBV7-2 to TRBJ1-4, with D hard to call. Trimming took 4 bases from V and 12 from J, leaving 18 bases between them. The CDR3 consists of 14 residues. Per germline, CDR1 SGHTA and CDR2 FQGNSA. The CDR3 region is CASSWAPGNVELFF. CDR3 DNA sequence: TGTGCCAGCAGCTGGGCCCCGGGGAATGTAGAACTGTTTTTT.

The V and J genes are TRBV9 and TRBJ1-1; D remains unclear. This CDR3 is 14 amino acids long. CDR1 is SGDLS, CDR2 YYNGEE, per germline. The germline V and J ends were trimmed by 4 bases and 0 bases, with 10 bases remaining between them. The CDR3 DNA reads TGTGCCAGCAGCCGGGGAGAGATGAACACTGAAGCTTTCTTT. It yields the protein CASSRGEMNTEAFF.

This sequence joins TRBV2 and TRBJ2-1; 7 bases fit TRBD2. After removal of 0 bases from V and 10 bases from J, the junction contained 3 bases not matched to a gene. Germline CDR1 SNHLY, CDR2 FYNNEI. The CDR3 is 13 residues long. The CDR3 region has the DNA TGTGCCAGCAGTGAAGCGGGGACTACCGAGCAGTTCTTC. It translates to CASSEAGTTEQFF.